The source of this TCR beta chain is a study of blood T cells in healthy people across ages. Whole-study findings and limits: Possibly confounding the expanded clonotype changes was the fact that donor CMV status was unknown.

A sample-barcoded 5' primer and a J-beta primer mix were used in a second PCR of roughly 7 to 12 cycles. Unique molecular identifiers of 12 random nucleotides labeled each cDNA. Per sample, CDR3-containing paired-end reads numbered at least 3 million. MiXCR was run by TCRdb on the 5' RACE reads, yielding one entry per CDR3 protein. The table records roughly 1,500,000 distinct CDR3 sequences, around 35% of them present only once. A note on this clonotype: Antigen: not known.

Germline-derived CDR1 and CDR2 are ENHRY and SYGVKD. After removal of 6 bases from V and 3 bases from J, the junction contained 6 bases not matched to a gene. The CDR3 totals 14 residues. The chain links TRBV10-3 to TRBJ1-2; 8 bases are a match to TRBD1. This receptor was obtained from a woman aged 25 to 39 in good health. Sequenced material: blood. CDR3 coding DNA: TGTGCCATCAGAGGAACAGGGGGAGACTATGGCTACACCTTC. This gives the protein CAIRGTGGDYGYTF.